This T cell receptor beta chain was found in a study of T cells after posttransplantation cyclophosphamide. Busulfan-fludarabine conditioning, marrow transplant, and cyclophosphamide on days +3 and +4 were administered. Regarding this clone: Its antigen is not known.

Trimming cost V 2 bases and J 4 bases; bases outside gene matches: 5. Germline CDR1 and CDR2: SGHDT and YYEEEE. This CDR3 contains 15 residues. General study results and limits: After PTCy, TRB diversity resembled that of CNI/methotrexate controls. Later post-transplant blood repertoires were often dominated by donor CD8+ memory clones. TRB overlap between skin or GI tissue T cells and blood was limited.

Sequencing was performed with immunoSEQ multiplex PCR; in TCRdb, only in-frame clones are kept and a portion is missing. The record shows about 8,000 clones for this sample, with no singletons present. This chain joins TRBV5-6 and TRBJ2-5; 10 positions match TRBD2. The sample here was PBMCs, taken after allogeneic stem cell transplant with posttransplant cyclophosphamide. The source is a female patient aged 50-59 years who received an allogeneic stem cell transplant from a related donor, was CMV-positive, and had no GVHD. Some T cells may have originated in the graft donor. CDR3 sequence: CASSFPWTSGETQYF. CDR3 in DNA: TGTGCCAGCAGCTTCCCCTGGACTAGCGGAGAGACCCAGTACTTC.